The next 25 T cell receptor beta chains were all read from a single sample in a study of T cells expressing NK-cell markers. Following a re-call of the 5' RACE reads, TCRdb has one entry per CDR3 protein and lacks DNA. This repertoire includes about 370,000 distinct CDR3 sequences. Sample: blood T cells: a sorted CD56 or NKG2C T cell subset, CD4+ or CD8+ T cells, or bulk PBMC T cells (not recorded which). These receptors were obtained from a woman aged 45-65 years in good health.

The V call is TRBV5-1, the J call TRBJ2-1; the D call of TRBD2 rests on TCRdb alone, since no DNA is present to check it. The CDR3 totals 20 residues. CDR1 is SGHRS, CDR2 YFSETQ, per germline. CDR3 protein: CASSLSGTSGRKDPFNEQFF.

This chain links TRBV19 with TRBJ2-1; TCRdb names TRBD1, which stays unverified in the absence of DNA. CDR3 length: 13 amino acids. Germline V gene lookup returns CDR1 LNHDA and CDR2 SQIVND (reference sequence). The CDR3 loop reads CASNDNDGGEQFF.

The V call is TRBV12-3 or TRBV12-4, the J call TRBJ2-2; TCRdb proposes TRBD1, but this gene call is untestable without DNA. This CDR3 contains 16 residues. This chain's CDR3 is CASSPGPTGAYGELFF.

The CDR3 loop is CASSGPVQLYGYTF. The V and J genes are TRBV25-1 and TRBJ1-2; TCRdb calls TRBD1, which cannot be checked without DNA. Per the germline V gene, CDR1 is MGHDK and CDR2 is SYGVNS. The CDR3 is made up of 14 amino acids.

The V call is TRBV10-2, the J call TRBJ2-3; TCRdb selects TRBD2, and the lack of DNA leaves this call unchecked. The germline gives CDR1 WSHSY, CDR2 SAAADI. The CDR3 has 17 residues. CDR3 residues: CASSESRLAGRADTQYF.

This chain uses TRBV6-2 or TRBV6-3 with TRBJ1-2; with no DNA, the TCRdb D assignment of TRBD1 cannot be verified. The CDR3 covers 12 residues. The germline CDR1 and CDR2 sequences are MNHEY and SVGEGT. CDR3 sequence: CASSWTGTGYTF.

The rearrangement joins TRBV6-2 or TRBV6-3 to TRBJ2-5; TCRdb picks TRBD2, but there is no DNA to check that call. The CDR3 has 14 residues. CDR1 is MNHEY and CDR2 is SVGEGT in the germline V gene. The CDR3 is CASKTSGKQETQYF.

CDR3 sequence reads: CASSIGTSGRAPQETQYF. This chain joins TRBV5-1 and TRBJ2-5; TCRdb names TRBD2, which stays unverified in the absence of DNA. The CDR3 has 18 residues. The germline V gene has CDR1 SGHRS and CDR2 YFSETQ.

The chain uses TRBV11-3 and TRBJ2-1; TCRdb's D call of TRBD2 is untestable without DNA. The CDR3 sequence is 15 residues long. Germline CDR1 and CDR2: SGHNT and YENEEA. The CDR3 sequence is CASSPTPTSWNEQFF.

The chain has TRBV20-1 and TRBJ2-3; TCRdb indicates TRBD1, and absent DNA this call remains unverified. In germline, CDR1 is DFQATT, CDR2 SNEGSKA (reference sequence). This CDR3 spans 13 amino acids. CDR3 residues: CSAADRATDTQYF.

V usage is TRBV12-3 or TRBV12-4 and J usage is TRBJ2-6; checking the TCRdb D call of TRBD1 is not possible without DNA. The CDR3 loop spans 20 amino acids. This CDR3 is CASSRRASGSSTSGANVLTF.

The rearrangement links TRBV7-9 to TRBJ2-5; TCRdb lists TRBD2, though no DNA is available to test this call. The CDR3 spans 17 residues. Germline V gene lookup returns CDR1 SEHNR and CDR2 FQNEAQ (reference sequence). CDR3 residues: CASSSSRVGLAQETQYF.

This chain links TRBV4-1 with TRBJ1-5. Germline CDR1 and CDR2: MGHRA and YSYEKL. This CDR3 region has 15 residues. CDR3 in amino acids: CASSQRTDSNQPQHF.

This chain connects TRBV4-1 to TRBJ2-6; TCRdb outputs TRBD1, but without DNA this stays unchecked. CDR3 size: 17 residues. The germline CDR1 and CDR2 sequences are MGHRA and YSYEKL. The CDR3 sequence is CASSQGDSFSGANVLTF.

This CDR3 reads CASSKVWQSEKPDTQYF. J is TRBJ2-3 and V is TRBV21-1. TRBV21-1 corresponds to a pseudogene. This CDR3 is 17 amino acids long.

The V call is TRBV5-1, the J call TRBJ2-7. The CDR3 is 14 residues long. Germline V gene lookup returns CDR1 SGHRS and CDR2 YFSETQ. This CDR3 reads CASSSVEGLHEQYF.

This chain connects TRBV5-1 to TRBJ1-5; TCRdb calls TRBD1, which cannot be checked without DNA. The germline V gene has CDR1 SGHRS and CDR2 YFSETQ. The length of the CDR3 is 16 residues. CDR3 in amino acids: CASSLGNRATNQPQHF.

This chain connects TRBV29-1 to TRBJ2-3; TCRdb's D gene call, TRBD2, goes unchecked for lack of DNA. The CDR3 length is 15 residues. Germline-derived CDR1 and CDR2 are SQVTM and ANQGSEA. The CDR3 sequence: CSALGGELGTDTQYF.

The gene calls are TRBV19 and TRBJ1-4. The germline V gene encodes CDR1 LNHDA and CDR2 SQIVND (reference sequence). The CDR3 runs 16 residues. The CDR3 loop reads CASSPAITARREKLFF.

The chain joins TRBV6-6 to TRBJ2-1; TCRdb's D gene call, TRBD1, goes unchecked for lack of DNA. CDR3 size: 16 residues. The germline CDR1 and CDR2 sequences are MNHNY and SVGAGI (reference sequence). The CDR3 is CASRQTGTGVSNEQFF.

The chain links TRBV5-1 to TRBJ1-1; with no DNA, the TCRdb D assignment of TRBD1 cannot be verified. The germline gives CDR1 SGHRS, CDR2 YFSETQ. The CDR3 sequence is 14 residues long. CDR3 residues: CASRRGQLNTEAFF.

This chain connects TRBV20-1 to TRBJ2-7; the TCRdb call, TRBD1, lacks DNA for checking. The CDR3 spans 21 residues. Germline values: CDR1 DFQATT, CDR2 SNEGSKA (reference sequence). CDR3 protein: CSARDLRDRGLIAGQAYEQYF.

The chain links TRBV12-3 or TRBV12-4 to TRBJ2-1; without DNA, the TCRdb call of TRBD2 cannot be checked. The CDR3 has 14 amino acids. This chain's CDR3 is CASSFGLAGSEQFF.

V and J are TRBV7-2 and TRBJ2-5; TCRdb's D gene call, TRBD2, goes unchecked for lack of DNA. The CDR3 has 14 residues. Germline V gives CDR1 SGHTA, CDR2 FQGNSA. The CDR3 sequence is CASSQLERGFAQYF. Complete variable domain (other parts from reference TRBV7-2 and TRBJ2-5): GAGVSQSPSNKVTEKGKDVELRCDPISGHTALYWYRQSLGQGLEFLIYFQGNSAPDKSGLPSDRFSAERTGGSVSTLTIQRTQQEDSAVYLCASSQLERGFAQYFGPGTRLLVL.

The rearrangement links TRBV29-1 to TRBJ2-7; TCRdb outputs TRBD2, but without DNA this stays unchecked. The CDR3 totals 15 residues. Germline V gene lookup returns CDR1 SQVTM and CDR2 ANQGSEA. The CDR3 region is CSVAPRLAGVIEQYF.